The clone carrying this T cell receptor (beta chain) is categorized as medium-sized. The antigen remains undetermined. V was clipped by 5 bases and J by 7 bases; unmatched bases: 5. The CDR3 contains 14 residues. Germline V gene data show CDR1 as MNHGY and CDR2 as SAAAGT. These data belong to a study of sequential checkpoint blockade in melanoma. Study as a whole: TCRβ was sequenced from DNA of some 97 pretreatment tumors. After nivolumab or ipilimumab alone, about 22 patients had week-13 rebiopsies.

Findings of the study overall: Pretreatment TIL clonality tracked with response in the nivolumab-first arm.

Stated treatment: randomized to nivolumab then ipilimumab (arm A) or the reverse (arm B). Method: immunoSEQ multiplex PCR; TCRdb's copy keeps in-frame clones and lacks some. The table lists 1,200 to 1,500 clones, around a fifth of them singletons, with 16% in the top ten. The source of this sequence is a human donor with melanoma. Sample: tumor tissue (inferred from file names), taken from a patient given nivolumab and ipilimumab in sequence. The rearrangement joins TRBV6-8 to TRBJ2-1; TRBD2 aligns across 10 bases. CDR3 residues: CASSRLAGANEQFF. In DNA, the CDR3 is TGTGCCAGCAGTCGTCTAGCGGGAGCAAATGAGCAGTTCTTC.